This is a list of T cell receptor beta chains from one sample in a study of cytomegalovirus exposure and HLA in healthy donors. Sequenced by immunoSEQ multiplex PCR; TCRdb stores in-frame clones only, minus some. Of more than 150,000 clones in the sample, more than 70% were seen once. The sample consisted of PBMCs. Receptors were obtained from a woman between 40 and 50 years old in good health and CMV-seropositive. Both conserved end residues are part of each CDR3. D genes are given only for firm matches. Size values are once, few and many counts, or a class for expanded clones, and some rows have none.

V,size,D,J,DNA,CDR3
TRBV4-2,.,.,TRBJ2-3,TGTGCCAGCAGCCAATCGACAGGTACAGATACGCAGTATTTT,CASSQSTGTDTQYF
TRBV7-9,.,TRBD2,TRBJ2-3,TGTGCCAGCAGCCCAACCCTGACTAGCGGGAGAGATACGCAGTATTTT,CASSPTLTSGRDTQYF
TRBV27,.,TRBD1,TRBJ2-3,TGTGCCAGCAGTACAGGGGCCACAGATACGCAGTATTTT,CASSTGATDTQYF
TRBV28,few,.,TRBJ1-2,TGTGCCAGCAGTTTAGCTGCGGGCTATGGCTACACCTTC,CASSLAAGYGYTF
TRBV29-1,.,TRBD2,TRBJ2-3,TGCAGCCTCACACCCGGCGGGAGGGGGACAGATACGCAGTATTTT,CSLTPGGRGTDTQYF
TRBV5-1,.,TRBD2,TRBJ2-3,TGCGCCAGCAGCTTGGAAGCAGGACTAGCTTCTGATACGCAGTATTTT,CASSLEAGLASDTQYF
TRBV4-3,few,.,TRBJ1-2,TGCGCCAGCAGCCAAGATCTGGCAGAAGCTAACTATGGCTACACCTTC,CASSQDLAEANYGYTF
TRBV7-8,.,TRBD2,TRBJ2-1,TGTGCCAGCAGCTTAGGCGGGCTAGCGGCCTACAATGAGCAGTTCTTC,CASSLGGLAAYNEQFF
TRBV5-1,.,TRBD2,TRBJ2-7,TGCGCCAGCAGCCCCTACACGGGGGGAATCTCCTACGAGCAGTACTTC,CASSPYTGGISYEQYF
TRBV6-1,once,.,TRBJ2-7,TGTGCCATAGTGCCTATCCCGAGCTCCTACGAGCAGTACTTC,CAIVPIPSSYEQYF
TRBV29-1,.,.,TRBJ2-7,TGCAGCGTTGAAGAGGGCAGGGTAGCCTACGAGCAGTACTTC,CSVEEGRVAYEQYF
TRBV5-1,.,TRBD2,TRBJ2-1,TGCGCCAGCAGCCCTCCCCTAGCGGGAGGCTGGCCGTTCTTC,CASSPPLAGGWPFF
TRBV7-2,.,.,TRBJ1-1,TGTGCCAGCAGCACTCAACTGAACACTGAAGCTTTCTTT,CASSTQLNTEAFF
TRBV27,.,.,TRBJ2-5,TGTGCCAGCAGCCGCTGGGGACTCCAAGAGACCCAGTACTTC,CASSRWGLQETQYF
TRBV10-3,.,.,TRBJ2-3,TGTGCCATCAGCGCGGGACTCCAAAGACCGGGCACAGATACGCAGTATTTT,CAISAGLQRPGTDTQYF
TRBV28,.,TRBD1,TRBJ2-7,TGTGCCAGCAGTTCCCTATCCGGGACAGGTTCCTACGAGCAGTACTTC,CASSSLSGTGSYEQYF
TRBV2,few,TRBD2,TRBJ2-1,TGTGCCAGCAGCCTAGGGGTAGCGGGATCCAATGAGCAGTTCTTC,CASSLGVAGSNEQFF
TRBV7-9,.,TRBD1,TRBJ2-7,TGTGCCAGCAGCTCGGTATGGACAGGGAGCTCCTACGAGCAGTACTTC,CASSSVWTGSSYEQYF
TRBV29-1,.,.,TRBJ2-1,TGCAGCATCTCCGTTTATAGTCTCTCCTACAATGAGCAGTTCTTC,CSISVYSLSYNEQFF
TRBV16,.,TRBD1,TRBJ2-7,TGTGCCAGCAGCCAATGGGGACAGGGGGCTTTACACGAGCAGTACTTC,CASSQWGQGALHEQYF